This T cell receptor (beta chain) was sequenced during a study of Ad26.COV2.S vaccination and SARS-CoV-2 variants. For the study at large: Among those in the COV1001 Ad26.COV2.S trial arm was the donor. The vaccine Ad26.COV2.S was put into the muscle once, or twice with 56 days between.

Germline assignment: CDR1 SGHVS and CDR2 FQNEAQ. The CDR3 has 14 amino acids. After removal of 2 bases from V and 4 bases from J, the junction contained 4 bases not matched to a gene. As for this clone: This same CDR3 is encoded by further DNA sequences in the sample.

The repertoire was sequenced with immunoSEQ multiplex PCR; TCRdb's copy has only in-frame clones and lacks some. The table lists hundreds of thousands of clones, more than 80% of them singletons, with over 1.3% in the top ten. Treatment of the sample: roughly 19 received Ad26.COV2.S at low or high dose, single or two shots; 5 received placebo; per-sample allocation not given. Samples came from day 63 after the first vaccine or placebo injection. Based in Boston, the donor was an adult of 18-55 years. Specimen: peripheral blood, collected in a trial of Ad26.COV2.S vaccine versus placebo. The chain carries TRBV7-8 and TRBJ2-7, with 8 bases aligning to TRBD1. The clonotype comes from a person between 18 and 65 years old who received the Ad26.COV2.S COVID-19 vaccine or a placebo. This CDR3 reads CASSLRQGAYEQYF. As DNA, the CDR3 is TGTGCCAGCAGCTTAAGGCAGGGGGCGTACGAGCAGTACTTC.